This T cell receptor beta chain appears in the sequencing data of a study of T cell repertoires in cytomegalovirus infection. In the study overall: In the study, CMV epitopes included recently identified HLA-C-restricted and well-studied HLA-B-restricted ones. The study, taken as a whole, reports: Ex vivo responses were dominated by HLA-C-restricted CMV-specific TCR beta clonotypes. Identification of carriers of CMV plus the relevant HLA was achieved through cumulative public TCR beta family frequency.

In regard to this clonotype: Its antigen is not identified.

TCRdb fed the reads into MiXCR, producing one record per CDR3 protein. The sample has 86,000 or so distinct CDR3 sequences; about 24% are singletons. This sequence was found in a human donor in good health (CMV status not recorded). Some clones in this sample may be carry-over from other donors' samples. The input for sequencing was CD8+ T cells from cultured PBMCs, taken from culture after CMV antigen stimulation.

CDR3: CAWSSGGALETQYF. CDR3 in DNA: TGTGCCTGGAGTAGCGGGGGGGCTCTAGAGACCCAGTACTTC. This chain uses TRBV30 with TRBJ2-5; TRBD2 matches at 10 bases. Per germline, CDR1 GTSNPN and CDR2 SVGIG (reference sequence). V shed 2 bases, J shed 4 bases, and the junction held 4 bases outside the gene matches. CDR3 length equals 14 residues.